These 29 T cell receptor beta chains share one sample of origin, sequenced in a study of OX40 agonist ivuxolimab in advanced cancers. Data came from immunoSEQ multiplex PCR; TCRdb stores just in-frame clones and leaves some out. The table records fewer than 55,000 clones, about 89% of them present only once. The source material was CD4+ or CD8+ T cells sorted from blood, sampled in a trial of the OX40 agonist ivuxolimab. The origin of the receptors is an adult with an advanced solid tumor such as melanoma, head and neck, liver or kidney cancer.

DNA for the CDR3: TGTGCCAGCTCACCACGGCAGGGGTTCAATCAGCCCCAGCATTTT. Protein sequence: CASSPRQGFNQPQHF. The chain combines TRBV18 with TRBJ1-5; D is possibly TRBD1 (6 bases). Germline assignment: CDR1 KGHSH and CDR2 LQKENI. The CDR3 consists of 15 residues. Trimming stripped 1 base from V and 3 bases from J, with 10 bases between. Combining the CDR3 with reference TRBV18 and TRBJ1-5 gives the whole variable domain NAGVMQNPRHLVRRRGQEARLRCSPMKGHSHVYWYRQLPEEGLKFMVYLQKENIIDESGMPKERFSAEFPKEGPSILRIQQVVRGDSAAYFCASSPRQGFNQPQHFGDGTRLSIL.

V gene TRBV9 combines with J gene TRBJ2-2, with D maybe TRBD1 (6 bases). The V and J ends lost 4 bases and 3 bases respectively, with 16 bases between them. The CDR3 has 16 amino acids. CDR1 is SGDLS, CDR2 YYNGEE, per germline. The CDR3 DNA follows: TGTGCCAGCAGCCCCAGTTCAGGGGCGGACACCGGGGAGCTGTTTTTT. Its protein is CASSPSSGADTGELFF.

The rearrangement joins TRBV7-8 to TRBJ2-2; D call uncertain. The CDR3 consists of 14 residues. The germline gives CDR1 SGHVS, CDR2 FQNEAQ. V shed 1 base and J shed 6 bases, with 9 bases lying between them. The CDR3 bases are TGTGCCAGCAGCTTAGTGGGGTCCGCCGGGGAGCTGTTTTTT. It specifies CASSLVGSAGELFF. Full variable domain (missing parts from reference TRBV7-8 and TRBJ2-2): GAGVSQSPRYKVAKRGQDVALRCDPISGHVSLFWYQQALGQGPEFLTYFQNEAQLDKSGLPSDRFFAERPEGSVSTLKIQRTQQEDSAVYLCASSLVGSAGELFFGEGSRLTVL.

This chain joins TRBV5-3 and TRBJ1-4; D call uncertain. TRBV5-3 falls under the ORF class, with uncertain function. V shed 3 bases and J shed 8 bases, with 23 bases lying between them. The CDR3 consists of 17 residues. The CDR3 spells CARSSGRSLISGEKLFF. The CDR3 DNA is TGTGCCAGAAGCTCGGGGAGGAGCCTCATTTCGGGGGAAAAACTGTTTTTT.

The chain carries TRBV6-6 and TRBJ2-7, with unresolved D. The germline V gene has CDR1 MNHNY and CDR2 SVGAGI (reference sequence). This CDR3 has 11 amino acids. V was cut by 6 bases and J by 6 bases, with 9 bases left in between. CDR3 amino acids: CASRKESEQYF. The CDR3 DNA reads TGTGCCAGCAGGAAGGAGTCCGAGCAGTACTTC.

The chain links TRBV28 to TRBJ2-6; D remains unclear. The CDR3 is made up of 14 amino acids. CDR1 and CDR2 from the germline V gene are MDHEN and SYDVKM. Trimming cost V 6 bases and J 0 bases, with 6 bases left between them. The CDR3: CASSPPSGANVLTF. DNA of the CDR3: TGTGCCAGCAGCCCTCCCTCTGGGGCCAACGTCCTGACTTTC. The whole variable domain, remainder taken from reference TRBV28 and TRBJ2-6, is DVKVTQSSRYLVKRTGEKVFLECVQDMDHENMFWYRQDPGLGLRLIYFSYDVKMKEKGDIPEGYSVSREKKERFSLILESASTNQTSMYLCASSPPSGANVLTFGAGSRLTVL.

The J gene is TRBJ2-3, the V gene TRBV5-1; either TRBD1 or TRBD2 may supply D (6 bases each). The V end was cut by 2 bases, the J end by 4 bases, with 14 bases between. CDR3 size: 15 residues. CDR1 is SGHRS, CDR2 YFSETQ, per germline. The CDR3 protein is CASSFEGGSADTQYF. The CDR3 DNA follows: TGCGCCAGCAGCTTCGAGGGGGGTTCGGCAGATACGCAGTATTTT.

This chain connects TRBV5-6 to TRBJ2-5, with TRBD2 matching over 7 bases. Germline V gene lookup returns CDR1 SGHDT and CDR2 YYEEEE. The V gene end was trimmed by 2 bases and the J gene end by 3 bases; junction bases not matched to a gene: 4. The CDR3 is 14 amino acids. CDR3 in DNA: TGTGCCAGCAGCTTAGGACTAGTCGAAGAGACCCAGTACTTC. Translation gives CASSLGLVEETQYF.

V usage is TRBV6-1 and J usage is TRBJ2-3, with a possible D match to TRBD2 (5 bases). CDR3 size: 15 residues. Between the trimmed V and J ends, which lost 5 bases and 2 bases, there was a span of 14 bases. The germline gives CDR1 MNHNS, CDR2 SASEGT. The CDR3 protein is CASSQRTGNTDTQYF. CDR3 DNA sequence: TGTGCCAGCAGTCAAAGGACGGGGAACACAGATACGCAGTATTTT.

The chain links TRBV19 to TRBJ1-2; unclear D gene. V was trimmed by 1 base and J by 2 bases, leaving 5 bases between them. CDR3 length: 13 residues. Looked up from germline, CDR1 is LNHDA and CDR2 is SQIVND (reference sequence). DNA for the CDR3: TGTGCCAGTAGTATAGTGACAAACTATGGCTACACCTTC. Amino acid sequence: CASSIVTNYGYTF.

This sequence joins TRBV5-1 and TRBJ1-1; TRBD1 agrees at 8 bases. The CDR3 is 13 amino acids. Germline CDR1 and CDR2: SGHRS and YFSETQ. V lost 6 bases, J lost 0 bases, and 1 base stayed unmatched. The CDR3 here is CASTGGLNTEAFF. The DNA of the CDR3 is TGCGCCAGCACAGGGGGCTTGAACACTGAAGCTTTCTTT.

The DNA for the CDR3 is TGTGCCAGCAGCTCGTCCACGAAAGAGACCCAGTACTTC. This sequence encodes CASSSSTKETQYF. The chain couples TRBV11-3 to TRBJ2-5; the D is unclear. Per the germline V gene, CDR1 is SGHNT and CDR2 is YENEEA. This CDR3 region has 13 residues. Trimming left V 4 bases short and J 3 bases short, with 9 bases between.

The chain has TRBV7-9 and TRBJ2-1; D ambiguous. This CDR3 contains 14 residues. In germline, CDR1 is SEHNR, CDR2 FQNEAQ (reference sequence). Trimming shortened V by 3 bases and J by 5 bases, and 11 bases separated the two germline ends. This CDR3 is CASSFSPANNEQFF. Here the CDR3 DNA reads TGTGCCAGCAGCTTTAGCCCAGCGAACAATGAGCAGTTCTTC.

This clone has just one count. The junction differs from germline at one of its ends, possibly a read error. V is TRBV30 and J is TRBJ2-7, with a possible D match to TRBD2 (6 bases). The V gene's germline CDR1 is GTSNPN and CDR2 SVGIG (reference sequence). CDR3 size: 11 residues. The CDR3 here is CAWSENGGNDF. CDR3 coding DNA: TGTGCCTGGAGTGAGAATGGCGGGAACGACTTC.

On this clone itself: One end of the junction varies from germline; a read error may be responsible. The chain uses TRBV5-1 and TRBJ1-1, with a tentative D call TRBD1 (5 bases). CDR3 size: 16 residues. The V gene's germline CDR1 is SGHRS and CDR2 YFSETQ. In DNA, the CDR3 is TGCGCCAGCAGACCCCAGCCGGAAGTCTGGGGCCTCCACCAACCCTTT. Its translation: CASRPQPEVWGLHQPF.

J is TRBJ2-7 and V is TRBV6-5, with D uncertain. Per the germline V gene, CDR1 is MNHEY and CDR2 is SVGAGI. The CDR3 contains 16 residues. The germline V and J ends were trimmed by 0 bases and 0 bases, with 12 bases remaining between them. The CDR3 loop reads CASSYSTATYSYEQYF. CDR3 DNA: TGTGCCAGCAGTTACTCGACCGCAACCTACTCCTACGAGCAGTACTTC.

The rearrangement uses TRBV19 and TRBJ1-3, with D perhaps TRBD1 (5 bases). With 3 bases removed from V and 0 bases from J, the gap between germline ends came to 12 bases. The CDR3 covers 16 residues. Germline V gene lookup returns CDR1 LNHDA and CDR2 SQIVND (reference sequence). The CDR3 is CASSIPGRSSGNTIYF. The DNA of the CDR3 is TGTGCCAGTAGTATCCCGGGACGGAGCTCTGGAAACACCATATATTTT. Variable domain in full (rest from reference TRBV19 and TRBJ1-3): DGGITQSPKYLFRKEGQNVTLSCEQNLNHDAMYWYRQDPGQGLRLIYYSQIVNDFQKGDIAEGYSVSREKKESFPLTVTSAQKNPTAFYLCASSIPGRSSGNTIYFGEGSWLTVV.

The gene calls are TRBV6-4 and TRBJ1-5; D gene unclear. Germline V gives CDR1 MRHNA, CDR2 SNTAGT. V was clipped by 0 bases and J by 11 bases, with 11 bases between them. The CDR3 runs to 13 residues. The CDR3 DNA reads TGTGCCAGCAGTGACTCGAGTTCGGCCGCCCAGCATTTT. Protein sequence: CASSDSSSAAQHF.

The rearrangement links TRBV7-9 to TRBJ1-2; a possible D gene is TRBD1 (6 bases). Trimming left V 8 bases short and J 4 bases short, with 17 bases between. CDR1 SEHNR and CDR2 FQNEAQ come from the germline V gene (reference sequence). The CDR3 covers 14 residues. CDR3 sequence: CASPRGPAGYGYTF. For the CDR3, the DNA is TGTGCCAGCCCCCGGGGGCCAGCGGGCTATGGCTACACCTTC.

The CDR3 bases are TGCAGCGCCCCGCTCGGAGGGACCAACTATGGCTACACCTTC. Translating gives CSAPLGGTNYGYTF. The gene calls are TRBV29-1 and TRBJ1-2, with D perhaps TRBD1 (5 bases). The germline CDR1 and CDR2 sequences are SQVTM and ANQGSEA. The CDR3 totals 14 residues. The V and J ends lost 7 bases and 2 bases respectively, with 17 bases between them.

The V gene is TRBV7-9, the J gene TRBJ2-7; possibly TRBD1 for D (5 bases). From germline, CDR1 is SEHNR and CDR2 FQNEAQ (reference sequence). This CDR3 has 13 residues. Trimming removed 3 bases from V and 5 bases from J, with 11 bases in between. The CDR3 loop is CASSLAGFDEQYF. CDR3 in DNA: TGTGCCAGCAGCTTGGCAGGGTTCGACGAGCAGTACTTC.

This chain joins TRBV5-6 and TRBJ2-7; D assignment may be TRBD1 or TRBD2 (5 bases each). Germline lookup yields CDR1 SGHDT and CDR2 YYEEEE. V was pared by 4 bases and J by 9 bases, with 14 bases between. CDR3 length: 12 amino acids. DNA of the CDR3: TGTGCCAGCAGCCTACCCCTGGGGACGCAGTACTTC. It encodes CASSLPLGTQYF.

This clone was observed a handful of times. This chain joins TRBV5-1 and TRBJ2-5, with D possibly matching TRBD2 (6 bases). Trimming left V 7 bases short and J 1 base short, with 14 bases between. This CDR3 spans 14 amino acids. Germline assignment: CDR1 SGHRS and CDR2 YFSETQ. CDR3: CASGGYKPQETQYF. The CDR3 nucleotides are TGCGCCAGCGGGGGGTATAAACCCCAAGAGACCCAGTACTTC.

V is TRBV30 and J is TRBJ2-1; tentatively, D is TRBD2 (5 bases). Trimming removed 0 bases at V and 7 bases at J, with 16 bases between. The CDR3 has 15 amino acids. Germline V gene data show CDR1 as GTSNPN and CDR2 as SVGIG (reference sequence). CDR3: CAWSVPGVQVNEQFF. Here the CDR3 DNA reads TGTGCCTGGAGTGTACCCGGGGTCCAGGTTAATGAGCAGTTCTTC.

The chain couples TRBV2 to TRBJ1-5; maybe TRBD1 (5 bases). Trimming removed 6 bases from V and 0 bases from J, with 15 bases in between. CDR1 and CDR2 from the germline V gene are SNHLY and FYNNEI. This CDR3 has 16 residues. Here the CDR3 reads CASRPRGLNSNQPQHF. CDR3 in DNA: TGTGCCAGCAGACCTAGGGGACTGAATAGCAATCAGCCCCAGCATTTT.

V usage is TRBV5-1 and J usage is TRBJ2-5, with D tentatively TRBD2 (6 bases). The CDR3 consists of 15 residues. The germline V gene encodes CDR1 SGHRS and CDR2 YFSETQ. Deletions cut 8 bases from V and 2 bases from J, with 19 bases between. DNA for the CDR3: TGCGCCAGGACCAAAGCGGGTGATCCTCAAGAGACCCAGTACTTC. Amino acid sequence: CARTKAGDPQETQYF.

The J gene is TRBJ2-3, the V gene TRBV2, with D possibly matching TRBD2 (5 bases). V lost 7 bases, J lost 1 base, and 15 bases lay in between. The CDR3 length is 15 residues. Germline V lookup: CDR1 SNHLY, CDR2 FYNNEI. This chain's CDR3 is CASNHPQRGTDTQYF. The CDR3 nucleotides are TGTGCCAGCAATCACCCCCAGAGGGGCACAGATACGCAGTATTTT.

The chain links TRBV28 to TRBJ2-7; 10 bases align to TRBD1. CDR1 and CDR2 from the germline V gene are MDHEN and SYDVKM. The V segment lost 6 bases and the J segment 1 base; nucleotides outside the gene matches: 6. The CDR3 has 15 residues. The DNA for the CDR3 is TGTGCCAGCAGCCGTCCGGGACAGGGGTCCTACGAGCAGTACGTC. It is translated as CASSRPGQGSYEQYV.

This clone was seen a single time. The V gene is TRBV25-1, the J gene TRBJ2-1; D perhaps matches TRBD1 (6 bases). V lost 10 bases to trimming and J lost 4 bases, with 14 bases between them. Germline CDR1 is MGHDK and CDR2 is SYGVNS. The CDR3 is 13 residues long. DNA of the CDR3: TGTGCCACACGACAGGAAGCATACAATGAGCAGTTCTTC. Its translation: CATRQEAYNEQFF.